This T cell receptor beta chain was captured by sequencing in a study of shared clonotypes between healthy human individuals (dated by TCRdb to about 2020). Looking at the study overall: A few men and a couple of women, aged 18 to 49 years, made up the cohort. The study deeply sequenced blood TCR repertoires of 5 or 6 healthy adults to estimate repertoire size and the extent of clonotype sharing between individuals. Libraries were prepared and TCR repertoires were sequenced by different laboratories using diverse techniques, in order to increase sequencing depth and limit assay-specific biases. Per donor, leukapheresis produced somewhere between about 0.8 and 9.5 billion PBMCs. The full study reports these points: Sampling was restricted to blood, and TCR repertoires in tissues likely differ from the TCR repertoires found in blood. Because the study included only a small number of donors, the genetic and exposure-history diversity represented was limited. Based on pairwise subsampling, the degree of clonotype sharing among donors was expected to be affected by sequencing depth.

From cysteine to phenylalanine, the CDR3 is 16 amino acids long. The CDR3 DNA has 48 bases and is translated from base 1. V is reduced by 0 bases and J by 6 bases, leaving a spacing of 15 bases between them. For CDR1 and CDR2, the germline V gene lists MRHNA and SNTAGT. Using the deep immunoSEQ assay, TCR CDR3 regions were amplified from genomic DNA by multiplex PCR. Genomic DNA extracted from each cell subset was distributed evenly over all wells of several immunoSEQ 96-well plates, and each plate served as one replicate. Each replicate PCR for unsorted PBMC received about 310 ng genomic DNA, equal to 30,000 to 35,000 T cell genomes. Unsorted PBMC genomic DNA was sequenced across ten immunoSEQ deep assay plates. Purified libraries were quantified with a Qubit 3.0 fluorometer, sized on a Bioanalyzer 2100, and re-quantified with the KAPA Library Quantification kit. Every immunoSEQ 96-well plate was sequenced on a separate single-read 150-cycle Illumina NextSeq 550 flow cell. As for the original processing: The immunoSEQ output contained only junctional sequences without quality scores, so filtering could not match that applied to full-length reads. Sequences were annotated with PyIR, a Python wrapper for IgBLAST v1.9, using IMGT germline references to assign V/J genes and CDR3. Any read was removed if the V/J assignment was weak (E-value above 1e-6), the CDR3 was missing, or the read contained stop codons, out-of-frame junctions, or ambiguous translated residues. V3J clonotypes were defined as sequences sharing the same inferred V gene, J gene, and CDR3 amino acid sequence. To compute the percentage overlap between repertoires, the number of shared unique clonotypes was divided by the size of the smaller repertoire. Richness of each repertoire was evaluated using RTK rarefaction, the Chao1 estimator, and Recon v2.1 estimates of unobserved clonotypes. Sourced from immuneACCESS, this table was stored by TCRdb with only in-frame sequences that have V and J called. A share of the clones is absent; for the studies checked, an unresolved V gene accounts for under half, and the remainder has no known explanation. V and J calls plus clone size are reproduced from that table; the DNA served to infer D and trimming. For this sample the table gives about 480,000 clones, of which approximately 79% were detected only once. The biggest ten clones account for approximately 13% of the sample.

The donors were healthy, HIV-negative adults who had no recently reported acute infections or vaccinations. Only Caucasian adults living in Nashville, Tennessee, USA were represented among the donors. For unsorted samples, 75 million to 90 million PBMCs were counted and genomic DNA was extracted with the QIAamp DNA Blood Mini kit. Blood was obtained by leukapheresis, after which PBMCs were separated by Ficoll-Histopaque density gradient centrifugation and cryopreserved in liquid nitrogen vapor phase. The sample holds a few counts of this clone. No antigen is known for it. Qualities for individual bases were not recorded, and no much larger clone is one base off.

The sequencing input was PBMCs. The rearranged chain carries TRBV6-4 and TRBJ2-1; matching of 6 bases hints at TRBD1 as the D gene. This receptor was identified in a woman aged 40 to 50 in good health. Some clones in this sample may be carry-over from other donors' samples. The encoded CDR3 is CASSDSREQGGNEQFF. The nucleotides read TGTGCCAGCAGTGACTCGAGAGAACAGGGTGGCAATGAGCAGTTCTTC.